Following are 24 T cell receptor beta chains from one sample sequenced in a study of blood T cell repertoires in COVID-19. Produced via immunoSEQ multiplex PCR; TCRdb's table is partial and in-frame only. Among about 240,000 clones, roughly nine tenths were seen once, and the ten largest hold 5.5% to 6.5%. The sequenced material came from peripheral blood. The receptors were sampled from a man in his 60s with acute or convalescent COVID-19.

The sample holds one count of this clone. DNA of the CDR3: TGTGCCAGCAGCGTAGGGACAGGGAGAACTGAAGCTTTCTTT. Amino acid sequence: CASSVGTGRTEAFF. The chain has TRBV9 and TRBJ1-1, with 8 bases lining up with TRBD1. CDR3 length: 14 residues. With 0 bases clipped from V and 5 bases from J, the junction kept 3 bases outside the gene matches. The germline CDR1 and CDR2 sequences are SGDLS and YYNGEE.

The chain is built from TRBV14 and TRBJ1-1; 8 nucleotides agree with TRBD1. CDR3 size: 15 residues. The germline V gene encodes CDR1 SGHDN and CDR2 FVKESK. Trimming at V came to 4 bases and at J to 5 bases, leaving 9 bases not matched to a gene. The CDR3 loop reads CASSLTGQGRTEAFF. The DNA for the CDR3 is TGTGCCAGCAGCCTTACAGGACAGGGAAGGACTGAAGCTTTCTTT.

The gene calls are TRBV4-2 and TRBJ2-1; 12 bases are a match to TRBD2. Germline lookup yields CDR1 LGHNA and CDR2 YNFKEQ. This CDR3 has 16 amino acids. The V segment lost 0 bases and the J segment 9 bases; nucleotides outside the gene matches: 6. Here the CDR3 reads CASSQEMTSGSGEQFF. The CDR3 nucleotides are TGTGCCAGCAGCCAAGAAATGACTAGCGGGAGCGGTGAGCAGTTCTTC.

V gene TRBV19 combines with J gene TRBJ2-5, with no clear D. The CDR3 spans 13 residues. Germline CDR1 LNHDA, CDR2 SQIVND (reference sequence). V gave up 3 bases and J gave up 4 bases, with 9 bases separating them. DNA of the CDR3: TGTGCCAGTAGTATGGCTAGAGGAGAGACCCAGTACTTC. Translation gives CASSMARGETQYF.

The rearrangement links TRBV7-8 to TRBJ1-3; D is possibly TRBD1 (5 bases). V was pared by 1 base and J by 10 bases, with 11 bases between. Germline lookup yields CDR1 SGHVS and CDR2 FQNEAQ. The CDR3 extends over 13 amino acids. The CDR3: CASSLVREGTIYF. Here the CDR3 DNA reads TGTGCCAGCAGCTTAGTCAGGGAGGGGACCATATATTTT.

The genes are TRBV5-8 and TRBJ2-1; possibly TRBD2 for D (7 bases). The V and J ends lost 0 bases and 6 bases respectively, with 13 bases between them. Germline V gives CDR1 SGHTS, CDR2 YDEGEE. This CDR3 has 15 amino acids. The DNA of the CDR3 is TGTGCCAGCAGCTTGGCAGGACTAGGGGGCAATGAGCAGTTCTTC. Residues: CASSLAGLGGNEQFF.

The chain is built from TRBV10-3 and TRBJ1-5; 7 positions agree with TRBD1. The J segment lost 2 bases and the V segment lost 6 bases, leaving 7 bases of the junction unmatched. In germline, CDR1 is ENHRY, CDR2 SYGVKD. CDR3 length: 15 amino acids. For the CDR3, the DNA is TGTGCCATCAGCAGGGACAGAGACGGCAATCAGCCCCAGCATTTT. Its translation is CAISRDRDGNQPQHF.

The rearrangement uses TRBV4-3 and TRBJ2-7; no firm D call. The germline V and J ends were trimmed by 0 bases and 7 bases, with 10 bases remaining between them. Germline CDR1 LGHNA, CDR2 YSLEER. The length of the CDR3 is 13 residues. For the CDR3, the DNA is TGCGCCAGCAGCCAAGAAGGAGTCTCGGAGCAGTACTTC. Residues: CASSQEGVSEQYF.

The chain recombines TRBV6-5 with TRBJ2-3; tentative D call: TRBD2 (5 bases). The V end lost 2 bases, the J end lost 9 bases, and 15 bases lay between the germline ends. CDR1 MNHEY and CDR2 SVGAGI come from the germline V gene. This CDR3 contains 14 residues. The CDR3: CASSYRTGSFTQYF. CDR3 nucleotides: TGTGCCAGCAGTTACAGGACGGGGTCATTCACGCAGTATTTT.

The rearrangement joins TRBV9 to TRBJ2-1, with 10 nucleotides matching TRBD2. Germline assignment: CDR1 SGDLS and CDR2 YYNGEE. After removal of 4 bases from V and 3 bases from J, the junction contained 4 bases not matched to a gene. The CDR3 runs to 15 residues. As DNA, the CDR3 is TGTGCCAGCAGCCTGGGGACTAGCGTCTACAATGAGCAGTTCTTC. This gives the protein CASSLGTSVYNEQFF.

This clone showed up just once. This sequence joins TRBV2 and TRBJ2-1; 7 positions agree with TRBD2. The V gene's germline CDR1 is SNHLY and CDR2 FYNNEI. The CDR3 length is 14 residues. J gave up 5 bases and V 5 bases, and 6 bases lay outside the gene matches. This chain's CDR3 is CASSPSGLNNEQFF. The CDR3 nucleotides read TGTGCCAGCAGTCCTTCGGGACTAAACAATGAGCAGTTCTTC.

This rearrangement joins TRBV5-4 to TRBJ1-6; 9 nucleotides agree with TRBD1. Trimming at V came to 6 bases and at J to 7 bases, leaving 5 bases not matched to a gene. The germline CDR1 and CDR2 sequences are SGHNT and YYREEE (reference sequence). This CDR3 has 14 residues. The CDR3 loop reads CASTRTGANSPLHF. CDR3 coding DNA: TGTGCCAGCACCAGGACAGGGGCAAATTCACCCCTCCACTTT.

This rearrangement joins TRBV19 to TRBJ1-1; 9 bases are a match to TRBD1. The J segment lost 6 bases and the V segment lost 4 bases, leaving 6 bases of the junction unmatched. CDR3 length: 14 residues. Germline CDR1 and CDR2: LNHDA and SQIVND (reference sequence). CDR3 sequence reads: CASSTGTGIAEAFF. CDR3 nucleotide sequence: TGTGCCAGTAGTACCGGGACAGGGATCGCTGAAGCTTTCTTT.

This chain links TRBV3-1 (or the pseudogene TRBV3-2) with TRBJ1-1; D unclear. Trimming pared 4 bases from V and 11 bases from J, leaving 20 bases between. Germline lookup yields CDR1 LGHDT and CDR2 YNNKEL (reference sequence). This CDR3 comprises 14 residues. CDR3 residues: CASSPSSRGRIAFF. The CDR3 coding sequence is TGTGCCAGCAGCCCCTCTTCGCGGGGAAGGATTGCTTTCTTT.

The J gene is TRBJ2-7, the V gene TRBV5-1; D gene uncertain. Trimming left V 1 base short and J 0 bases short, with 5 bases between. The CDR3 extends over 13 amino acids. Per the germline V gene, CDR1 is SGHRS and CDR2 is YFSETQ. CDR3 bases: TGCGCCAGCAGCTTGACAGACTCCTACGAGCAGTACTTC. Its translation: CASSLTDSYEQYF. The entire variable domain, with the rest obtained from reference TRBV5-1 and TRBJ2-7, is as follows: KAGVTQTPRYLIKTRGQQVTLSCSPISGHRSVSWYQQTPGQGLQFLFEYFSETQRNKGNFPGRFSGRQFSNSRSEMNVSTLELGDSALYLCASSLTDSYEQYFGPGTRLTVT.

This chain links TRBV7-3 with TRBJ1-6, with D possibly being TRBD1 (5 bases). There are 15 residues in the CDR3. CDR1 is SGHTA and CDR2 is FQGTGA in the germline V gene. The V and J ends lost 0 bases and 7 bases respectively, with 10 bases between them. The DNA for the CDR3 is TGTGCCAGCAGCTTAACCAGGGTTGGGAATTCACCCCTCCACTTT. Its translation: CASSLTRVGNSPLHF.

This clone is a singleton in its sample. Different DNA sequences within this sample yield the same CDR3. The rearrangement links TRBV27 to TRBJ1-6; D is unresolved. This CDR3 region has 15 residues. The V gene lost 2 bases and the J gene lost 0 bases, with 5 bases spanning the gap. Germline values: CDR1 MNHEY, CDR2 SMNVEV (reference sequence). For the CDR3, the DNA is TGTGCCAGCAGTTTAAGGAGCTCCTATAATTCACCCCTCCACTTT. Its protein product is CASSLRSSYNSPLHF.

The CDR3 protein is CASSPGGRNTEAFF. The CDR3 DNA reads TGTGCCAGCAGCCCCGGGGGGAGGAACACTGAAGCTTTCTTT. V and J are TRBV7-3 and TRBJ1-1, with D perhaps TRBD1 (5 bases). CDR1 and CDR2 (germline): SGHTA, FQGTGA. Trimming took off 5 bases at V and 1 base at J, with 11 bases between the two ends. The length of the CDR3 is 14 residues.

This chain uses TRBV10-3 with TRBJ1-2; TRBD1 is a possible D gene (6 bases). Trimming removed 2 bases at V and 4 bases at J, with 14 bases between. The CDR3 consists of 15 residues. The germline CDR1 and CDR2 sequences are ENHRY and SYGVKD. The CDR3, as DNA: TGTGCCATCAGTGAGGGGGACAACAGGCTCTATGGCTACACCTTC. Its protein is CAISEGDNRLYGYTF.

The V call is TRBV6-5, the J call TRBJ2-7; 7 nucleotides line up with TRBD1. CDR3 length equals 14 residues. Unmatched junction bases numbered 8, after V lost 6 bases and J lost 3 bases. Germline V lookup: CDR1 MNHEY, CDR2 SVGAGI. This CDR3 is CASSLTGQYYEQYF. The CDR3 region has the DNA TGTGCCAGCAGCCTAACGGGACAGTACTACGAGCAGTACTTC.

V and J are TRBV18 and TRBJ2-7, with 9 bases matching TRBD1. With V trimmed by 6 bases and J by 7 bases, 10 bases remained unmatched. CDR3 size: 14 residues. Looked up from germline, CDR1 is KGHSH and CDR2 is LQKENI. The CDR3 nucleotides read TGTGCCAGCTCGCAAGTACAGGGGGCTGGGGAGCAGTACTTC. It translates to CASSQVQGAGEQYF.

This chain connects TRBV7-9 to TRBJ1-4, with D maybe TRBD1 (6 bases). The CDR3 is 15 amino acids. CDR1 is SEHNR and CDR2 is FQNEAQ in the germline V gene (reference sequence). With 5 bases removed from V and 3 bases from J, the gap between germline ends came to 13 bases. The chain's CDR3 is CASSLRQAANEKLFF. The CDR3 DNA sequence: TGTGCCAGCAGCCTTCGACAGGCTGCTAATGAAAAACTGTTTTTT.

The chain recombines TRBV9 with TRBJ2-2; TRBD2 matches at 8 bases. The CDR3 extends over 15 amino acids. Germline V CDR1 and CDR2: SGDLS, YYNGEE. Unmatched junction bases numbered 5, after V lost 2 bases and J lost 5 bases. CDR3: CASSVGLALTGELFF. As DNA, the CDR3 is TGTGCCAGCAGCGTTGGACTAGCCCTGACCGGGGAGCTGTTTTTT. The whole variable domain, filled in from reference TRBV9 and TRBJ2-2, reads DSGVTQTPKHLITATGQRVTLRCSPRSGDLSVYWYQQSLDQGLQFLIQYYNGEERAKGNILERFSAQQFPDLHSELNLSSLELGDSALYFCASSVGLALTGELFFGEGSRLTVL.

The chain carries TRBV5-1 and TRBJ2-5; possible D gene TRBD2, 5 bases. Trimming shortened V by 4 bases and J by 5 bases, and 15 bases separated the two germline ends. Germline V gives CDR1 SGHRS, CDR2 YFSETQ. CDR3 size: 14 residues. The CDR3 loop is CASSPSLSGETQYF. In nucleotides, the CDR3 is TGCGCCAGCAGCCCCTCCCTCTCGGGGGAGACCCAGTACTTC.